These T cell receptor beta chains were read from a single sample in a study of shared clonotypes between healthy human individuals. Sequenced by immunoSEQ multiplex PCR; TCRdb stores in-frame clones only, minus some. The sample consists of about 1.4 million clones, roughly 96% of them appearing once. Input material: naive CD4+ T cells sorted from blood. All receptors derive from a man aged 25-45 years in good health. Each CDR3 is given without its conserved first and last residue.

CDR3 protein: ASSLFSGPVNTEAF; V gene: TRBV5-1
CDR3 protein: ASSVTGGPYEQY; V gene: TRBV9
CDR3 protein: ASSPGTGDYEQY; V gene: TRBV18
CDR3 protein: ASSLAGRGSTTGELF; V gene: TRBV11-3
CDR3 protein: ARNHGRTGNTIY; V gene: TRBV10-2
CDR3 protein: ASSVEPGRNTEAF; V gene: TRBV9
CDR3 protein: ASSYRPGTYEQY; V gene: TRBV6-6
CDR3 protein: ASSLEQGAHEQY; V gene: TRBV5-1
CDR3 protein: ASSGAREAF; V gene: TRBV10-2
CDR3 protein: ASSLAQGRVEQF; V gene: TRBV5-1
CDR3 protein: ASSLVVSSGGNTIY; V gene: TRBV11-2